The clone carrying this TCR beta chain has only a few counts. No antigen is known for it. The V and J ends lost 1 base and 2 bases, in that order; junction bases with no gene match: 11. This CDR3 has 18 residues. TCRdb called the 5' RACE reads again in MiXCR, with one record for every CDR3 protein. The sample carries 400,000 to 500,000 distinct CDR3 sequences, approximately 24% recorded once. This entry belongs to a study of T-cell memory formation after mild COVID-19. The study's findings and limits: Clones that got smaller from day 15 to 85 had even CD4/CD8, while clones growing later tipped toward CD4+.

The sample consisted of PBMCs or a T cell subset sorted from them (not recorded which). The chain employs TRBV12-3 or TRBV12-4 and TRBJ2-3; 8 bases align to TRBD1. The clonotype originates from an adult woman who had mild COVID-19 (a few samples of this study predate the infection). Cell type and time point are not known. The CDR3 coding sequence is TGTGCCAGCAGTTTAGTTCTTAACCGGGACAGGTACACAGATACGCAGTATTTT. It yields the protein CASSLVLNRDRYTDTQYF.